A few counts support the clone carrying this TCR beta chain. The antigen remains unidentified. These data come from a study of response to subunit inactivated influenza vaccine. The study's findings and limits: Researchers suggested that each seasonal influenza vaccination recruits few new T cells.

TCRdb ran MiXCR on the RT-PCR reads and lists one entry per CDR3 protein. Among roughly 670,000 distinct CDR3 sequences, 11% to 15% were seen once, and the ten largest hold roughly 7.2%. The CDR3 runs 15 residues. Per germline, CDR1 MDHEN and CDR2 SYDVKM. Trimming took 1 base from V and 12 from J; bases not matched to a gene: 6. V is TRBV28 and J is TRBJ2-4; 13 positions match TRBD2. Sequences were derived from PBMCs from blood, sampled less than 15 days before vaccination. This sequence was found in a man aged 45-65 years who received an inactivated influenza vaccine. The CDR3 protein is CASSLSPGLAGYQYF. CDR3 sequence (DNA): TGTGCCAGCAGTTTATCTCCGGGACTAGCGGGATATCAGTACTTC.